Listed below are T cell receptor beta chains from one sample, sequenced in a study of OX40 agonist ivuxolimab in advanced cancers. Data came from immunoSEQ multiplex PCR; TCRdb stores just in-frame clones and leaves some out. The table shows roughly 48,000 clones, with 84% occurring only once. Source: CD4+ or CD8+ T cells sorted from blood, taken in a trial of the OX40 agonist ivuxolimab. These receptor sequences come from an adult with an advanced solid tumor such as melanoma, head and neck, liver or kidney cancer. Both conserved end residues are part of each CDR3. Each record gives: CDR3 protein, CDR3 DNA, clone size, J gene, V gene, D gene. D genes are given only for firm matches. Rows may omit the clone size; those that give it use once, few, many or a size class.

cdr3_aa: CASSLSGTGGSGANVLTF
cdr3_nt: TGTGCCAGCAGCTTATCCGGGACAGGGGGTTCGGGGGCCAACGTCCTGACTTTC
clone_size: NA
j_call: TRBJ2-6
v_call: TRBV11-1
d_call: TRBD1

cdr3_aa: CASSPQYNLNTEAFF
cdr3_nt: TGTGCCAGCTCACCACAGTACAACTTGAACACTGAAGCTTTCTTT
clone_size: NA
j_call: TRBJ1-1
v_call: TRBV18
d_call: NA

cdr3_aa: CASSPKGSDEQYF
cdr3_nt: TGTGCCAGCTCACCAAAAGGTTCCGACGAGCAGTACTTC
clone_size: NA
j_call: TRBJ2-7
v_call: TRBV18
d_call: NA

cdr3_aa: CASRTGTLMNTEAFF
cdr3_nt: TGTGCCAGTAGGACCGGGACCCTAATGAACACTGAAGCTTTCTTT
clone_size: NA
j_call: TRBJ1-1
v_call: TRBV19
d_call: NA

cdr3_aa: CASSYVGLPPNEQFF
cdr3_nt: TGTGCCAGCAGTTACGTGGGACTTCCTCCCAATGAGCAGTTCTTC
clone_size: NA
j_call: TRBJ2-1
v_call: TRBV6-6
d_call: NA

cdr3_aa: CASSPRGWGLGGYTF
cdr3_nt: TGTGCCAGCAGCCCCAGGGGGTGGGGGCTCGGTGGCTACACCTTC
clone_size: NA
j_call: TRBJ1-2
v_call: TRBV5-6
d_call: TRBD1

cdr3_aa: CATSPRGSWSYEQYF
cdr3_nt: TGTGCCACCAGCCCCCGAGGCAGTTGGTCCTACGAGCAGTACTTC
clone_size: NA
j_call: TRBJ2-7
v_call: TRBV15
d_call: NA

cdr3_aa: CASRALRSDAATQYF
cdr3_nt: TGTGCCAGCAGGGCCCTGCGGAGCGACGCGGCTACGCAGTATTTT
clone_size: NA
j_call: TRBJ2-3
v_call: TRBV27
d_call: NA

cdr3_aa: CASSYMAAANYGYTF
cdr3_nt: TGTGCCAGCAGTTACATGGCAGCTGCTAACTATGGCTACACCTTC
clone_size: NA
j_call: TRBJ1-2
v_call: TRBV6-5
d_call: NA

cdr3_aa: CASSLGQDPGNTIYF
cdr3_nt: TGTGCCAGCAGCCTCGGACAGGACCCTGGAAACACCATATATTTT
clone_size: NA
j_call: TRBJ1-3
v_call: TRBV7-9
d_call: TRBD1

cdr3_aa: CASSFSSGIDKTQYF
cdr3_nt: TGCGCCAGCAGCTTCAGTAGCGGGATCGATAAGACCCAGTACTTC
clone_size: NA
j_call: TRBJ2-5
v_call: TRBV5-1
d_call: TRBD2

cdr3_aa: CASSREAHTEAFF
cdr3_nt: TGTGCCAGCTCCCGGGAGGCCCACACTGAAGCTTTCTTT
clone_size: NA
j_call: TRBJ1-1
v_call: TRBV18
d_call: NA

cdr3_aa: CASSDSQGLTEAFF
cdr3_nt: TGTGCCAGCAGTGACTCCCAGGGATTGACTGAAGCTTTCTTT
clone_size: NA
j_call: TRBJ1-1
v_call: TRBV6-1
d_call: NA

cdr3_aa: CASSYSEVNNEQFF
cdr3_nt: TGTGCCAGCAGTTACTCGGAAGTTAACAATGAGCAGTTCTTC
clone_size: NA
j_call: TRBJ2-1
v_call: TRBV6-6
d_call: NA

cdr3_aa: CASSLNRDSYEQYF
cdr3_nt: TGCGCCAGCAGCTTGAACAGGGACTCCTACGAGCAGTACTTC
clone_size: NA
j_call: TRBJ2-7
v_call: TRBV5-1
d_call: NA

cdr3_aa: CASSPSQGVSTDTQYF
cdr3_nt: TGTGCCAGCTCACCCTCCCAGGGGGTGAGCACAGATACGCAGTATTTT
clone_size: NA
j_call: TRBJ2-3
v_call: TRBV18
d_call: TRBD1

cdr3_aa: CASSLQGNQPQHF
cdr3_nt: TGTGCCAGCAGCTTACAGGGGAATCAGCCCCAGCATTTT
clone_size: few
j_call: TRBJ1-5
v_call: TRBV7-2
d_call: NA

cdr3_aa: CASSPGTSSYNEQFF
cdr3_nt: TGTGCCAGCAGCCCTGGGACGTCCTCCTACAATGAGCAGTTCTTC
clone_size: NA
j_call: TRBJ2-1
v_call: TRBV5-4
d_call: NA

cdr3_aa: CASSETRVNSPLHF
cdr3_nt: TGTGCCAGCAGCGAAACCAGGGTTAATTCACCCCTCCACTTT
clone_size: once
j_call: TRBJ1-6
v_call: TRBV6-1
d_call: NA

cdr3_aa: CASSPGQGRDSPLHF
cdr3_nt: TGTGCCAGTAGTCCGGGACAGGGGCGAGATTCACCCCTCCACTTT
clone_size: NA
j_call: TRBJ1-6
v_call: TRBV19
d_call: TRBD1

cdr3_aa: CASSTGQGAATNEKLFF
cdr3_nt: TGTGCCAGCAGCACTGGACAGGGCGCCGCAACTAATGAAAAACTGTTTTTT
clone_size: NA
j_call: TRBJ1-4
v_call: TRBV7-9
d_call: TRBD1

cdr3_aa: CASSDRYEQYF
cdr3_nt: TGTGCCAGCAGCGACCGCTACGAGCAGTACTTC
clone_size: NA
j_call: TRBJ2-7
v_call: TRBV28
d_call: NA

cdr3_aa: CASSSPTGGLDEQYF
cdr3_nt: TGTGCCAGCAGTTCCCCTACCGGGGGACTCGACGAGCAGTACTTC
clone_size: NA
j_call: TRBJ2-7
v_call: TRBV27
d_call: NA

cdr3_aa: CASSYTPDTEAFF
cdr3_nt: TGTGCCAGCAGTTACACCCCCGACACTGAAGCTTTCTTT
clone_size: NA
j_call: TRBJ1-1
v_call: TRBV6-5
d_call: NA

cdr3_aa: CASSLPGGTSGEQYF
cdr3_nt: TGTGCCAGCAGCTTACCTGGCGGGACTAGCGGCGAGCAGTACTTC
clone_size: NA
j_call: TRBJ2-7
v_call: TRBV7-3
d_call: TRBD2

cdr3_aa: CASSLVPGGPYEQYF
cdr3_nt: TGCGCCAGCAGCTTGGTACCGGGAGGGCCCTACGAGCAGTACTTC
clone_size: NA
j_call: TRBJ2-7
v_call: TRBV5-1
d_call: TRBD2

cdr3_aa: CASSTSTGGFGNNEQFF
cdr3_nt: TGTGCCAGCAGTACCTCGACAGGGGGCTTTGGTAACAATGAGCAGTTCTTC
clone_size: NA
j_call: TRBJ2-1
v_call: TRBV27
d_call: TRBD1

cdr3_aa: CASSEGGYGYTF
cdr3_nt: TGCGCCAGCAGTGAAGGGGGTTATGGCTACACCTTC
clone_size: once
j_call: TRBJ1-2
v_call: TRBV10-2
d_call: NA

cdr3_aa: CASSDSMGDTQYF
cdr3_nt: TGTGCCAGCAGTGACTCGATGGGAGATACGCAGTATTTT
clone_size: NA
j_call: TRBJ2-3
v_call: TRBV6-4
d_call: NA

cdr3_aa: CASGPPLTRPGLYTF
cdr3_nt: TGTGCCAGCGGGCCCCCTTTGACACGCCCTGGGCTCTACACCTTC
clone_size: NA
j_call: TRBJ1-2
v_call: TRBV28
d_call: NA

cdr3_aa: CASSLGRGNYGYTF
cdr3_nt: TGTGCCAGCAGCTTGGGCAGGGGGAACTATGGCTACACCTTC
clone_size: NA
j_call: TRBJ1-2
v_call: TRBV5-6
d_call: TRBD1

cdr3_aa: CASSLEASGRGTDTQYF
cdr3_nt: TGCGCCAGCAGCTTGGAGGCTAGCGGGAGGGGCACAGATACGCAGTATTTT
clone_size: few
j_call: TRBJ2-3
v_call: TRBV5-1
d_call: TRBD2

cdr3_aa: CASSETPSLAKNIQYF
cdr3_nt: TGCGCCAGCAGTGAAACCCCTTCGTTAGCCAAAAACATTCAGTACTTC
clone_size: NA
j_call: TRBJ2-4
v_call: TRBV10-1
d_call: NA

cdr3_aa: CASSSVLWPEAFF
cdr3_nt: TGTGCCAGCAGCAGCGTATTGTGGCCTGAAGCTTTCTTT
clone_size: NA
j_call: TRBJ1-1
v_call: TRBV27
d_call: NA

cdr3_aa: CSVGRGGNTEAFF
cdr3_nt: TGCAGCGTTGGGAGAGGGGGAAACACTGAAGCTTTCTTT
clone_size: NA
j_call: TRBJ1-1
v_call: TRBV29-1
d_call: NA

cdr3_aa: CASSLTSGATDTQYF
cdr3_nt: TGCGCCAGCAGCCTAACTAGCGGGGCTACAGATACGCAGTATTTT
clone_size: few
j_call: TRBJ2-3
v_call: TRBV4-3
d_call: TRBD2

cdr3_aa: CASSSSGGTNNEQFF
cdr3_nt: TGTGCCAGCAGCTCCTCGGGGGGCACCAACAATGAGCAGTTCTTC
clone_size: few
j_call: TRBJ2-1
v_call: TRBV7-3
d_call: NA

cdr3_aa: CASSHPGQGNQPQHF
cdr3_nt: TGCGCCAGCAGCCATCCCGGACAGGGCAATCAGCCCCAGCATTTT
clone_size: NA
j_call: TRBJ1-5
v_call: TRBV4-3
d_call: TRBD1

cdr3_aa: CASSYNSGLYNEQFF
cdr3_nt: TGTGCCAGCAGTTACAATAGCGGGCTTTACAATGAGCAGTTCTTC
clone_size: NA
j_call: TRBJ2-1
v_call: TRBV6-5
d_call: TRBD2

cdr3_aa: CASSPRKTGGETDTQYF
cdr3_nt: TGTGCCAGCAGCCCCCGGAAGACAGGGGGTGAGACAGATACGCAGTATTTT
clone_size: NA
j_call: TRBJ2-3
v_call: TRBV7-2
d_call: TRBD1

cdr3_aa: CAWSRFLGNTEAFF
cdr3_nt: TGTGCCTGGAGTCGGTTCCTAGGCAACACTGAAGCTTTCTTT
clone_size: NA
j_call: TRBJ1-1
v_call: TRBV30
d_call: NA

cdr3_aa: CASSLGRAGSEQYF
cdr3_nt: TGTGCCAGCAGCTTAGGACGGGCCGGGAGCGAGCAGTACTTC
clone_size: NA
j_call: TRBJ2-7
v_call: TRBV7-8
d_call: NA

cdr3_aa: CASSQGGAGYTF
cdr3_nt: TGCGCCAGCAGCCAAGGAGGGGCCGGCTACACCTTC
clone_size: NA
j_call: TRBJ1-2
v_call: TRBV4-3
d_call: NA

cdr3_aa: CASSLVLDTGELFF
cdr3_nt: TGCGCCAGCAGCTTGGTTCTAGACACCGGGGAGCTGTTTTTT
clone_size: NA
j_call: TRBJ2-2
v_call: TRBV5-1
d_call: NA

cdr3_aa: CASSEPYEQYF
cdr3_nt: TGTGCCAGCAGTGAACCGTACGAGCAGTACTTC
clone_size: NA
j_call: TRBJ2-7
v_call: TRBV6-1
d_call: NA

cdr3_aa: CASSLGPLADEQFF
cdr3_nt: TGTGCCAGCAGCTTAGGCCCACTAGCGGATGAGCAGTTCTTC
clone_size: NA
j_call: TRBJ2-1
v_call: TRBV13
d_call: TRBD2

cdr3_aa: CASSLRGTVISYNEQFF
cdr3_nt: TGTGCCAGCAGCTTACGCGGGACTGTCATCTCCTACAATGAGCAGTTCTTC
clone_size: NA
j_call: TRBJ2-1
v_call: TRBV7-9
d_call: NA

cdr3_aa: CASSLVSVSRGTIYF
cdr3_nt: TGTGCCAGCAGCTTAGTGTCCGTGTCGAGGGGAACCATATATTTT
clone_size: NA
j_call: TRBJ1-3
v_call: TRBV11-3
d_call: NA

cdr3_aa: CASSQDFRTYEQYF
cdr3_nt: TGTGCCAGCAGCCAAGATTTTCGCACCTACGAGCAGTACTTC
clone_size: NA
j_call: TRBJ2-7
v_call: TRBV14
d_call: NA

cdr3_aa: CASSPPREGYGYTF
cdr3_nt: TGTGCCAGCAGCCCTCCTAGAGAGGGCTATGGCTACACCTTC
clone_size: few
j_call: TRBJ1-2
v_call: TRBV7-2
d_call: NA

cdr3_aa: CASSSDRSEKLFF
cdr3_nt: TGTGCCAGCAGTTCAGACAGGTCTGAAAAACTGTTTTTT
clone_size: once
j_call: TRBJ1-4
v_call: TRBV9
d_call: NA